The 2 T cell receptor beta chains below were found in one sample sequenced in a study of shared clonotypes between healthy human individuals. The data were produced by immunoSEQ multiplex PCR, yet TCRdb's version contains in-frame clones alone and is incomplete. The sample lists about 490,000 clones; 70% to 85% were seen once. Sequencing input: PBMCs. These receptors all come from a woman aged 40 to 50 in good health. Some clones in this sample may be carry-over from other donors' samples.

The gene calls are TRBV2 and TRBJ2-1, with TRBD1 matching over 12 bases. Germline V gene sequence: CDR1 SNHLY, CDR2 FYNNEI. V shed 3 bases, J shed 8 bases, and the junction held 5 bases outside the gene matches. CDR3 length: 15 residues. CDR3 nucleotide sequence: TGTGCCAGCAGTGAGTGGGACAGGGGGCCCGATGAGCAGTTCTTC. This sequence encodes CASSEWDRGPDEQFF.

This clone was seen repeatedly, ten times or more. This chain connects TRBV10-2 to TRBJ1-1; TRBD1 might be the D (5 bases). CDR1 is WSHSY, CDR2 SAAADI, per germline. V lost 7 bases to trimming and J lost 2 bases, with 8 bases between them. CDR3 length: 12 amino acids. Here the CDR3 reads CASKGRNTEAFF. CDR3 DNA: TGCGCCAGCAAGGGGAGAAACACTGAAGCTTTCTTT.